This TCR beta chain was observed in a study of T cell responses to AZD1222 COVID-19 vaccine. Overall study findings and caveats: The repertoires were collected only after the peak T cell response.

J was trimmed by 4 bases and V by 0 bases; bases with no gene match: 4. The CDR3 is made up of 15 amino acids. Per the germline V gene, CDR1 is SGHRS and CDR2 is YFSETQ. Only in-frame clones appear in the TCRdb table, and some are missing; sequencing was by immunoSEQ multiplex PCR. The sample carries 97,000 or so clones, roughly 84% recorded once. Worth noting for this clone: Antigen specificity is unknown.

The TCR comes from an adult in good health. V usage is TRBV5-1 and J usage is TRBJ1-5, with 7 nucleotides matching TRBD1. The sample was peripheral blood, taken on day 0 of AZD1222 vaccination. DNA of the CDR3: TGCGCCAGCAGCTTGGAGGGGGCACGAAATCAGCCCCAGCATTTT. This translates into CASSLEGARNQPQHF.